A single sample is the source of the 16 T cell receptor beta chains below, sequenced in a study of neoadjuvant anti-PD-1 for oral cavity cancer. The method was immunoSEQ multiplex PCR; TCRdb's version includes in-frame clones alone and lacks a portion of them. The table lists approximately 72,000 clones, approximately 82% of them singletons. Here the sequenced sample was PBMCs, taken before nivolumab (anti-PD-1) treatment. These receptors all stem from a person between 40 and 80 years old with oral cavity squamous cell carcinoma.

The rearrangement joins TRBV9 to TRBJ2-3; D unclear. CDR3 length: 11 residues. V was cut by 3 bases and J by 6 bases, with 5 bases left in between. Germline CDR1 is SGDLS and CDR2 is YYNGEE. The CDR3 coding sequence is TGTGCCAGCAGCGGCAGGGATACGCAGTATTTT. Protein: CASSGRDTQYF.

V and J are TRBV19 and TRBJ1-5; no clear D. The CDR3 is made up of 14 amino acids. Trimming removed 6 bases at V and 3 bases at J, with 12 bases between. CDR1 LNHDA and CDR2 SQIVND come from the germline V gene (reference sequence). The CDR3 reads CASRSGRTNQPQHF. The CDR3 coding sequence is TGTGCCAGTAGAAGTGGGAGGACCAATCAGCCCCAGCATTTT.

This clone was counted once. CDR3 residues: CASSVPEARTEAFF. DNA of the CDR3: TGTGCCAGCAGCGTCCCTGAGGCCCGCACTGAAGCTTTCTTT. J is TRBJ1-1 and V is TRBV5-4; D remains ambiguous. Trimming removed 4 bases at V and 4 bases at J, with 14 bases between. The CDR3 is made up of 14 amino acids. Per the germline V gene, CDR1 is SGHNT and CDR2 is YYREEE (reference sequence).

The V and J genes are TRBV6-6 and TRBJ1-6, with D hard to call. With 0 bases removed from V and 8 bases from J, the gap between germline ends came to 8 bases. CDR3 length: 14 residues. Germline values: CDR1 MNHNY, CDR2 SVGAGI (reference sequence). CDR3 sequence (DNA): TGTGCCAGCAGTTACTCCAATGCCTATTCACCCCTCCACTTT. It specifies CASSYSNAYSPLHF.

The genes are TRBV9 and TRBJ2-7; 13 nucleotides match TRBD2. Per germline, CDR1 SGDLS and CDR2 YYNGEE. The ends lost 4 bases at V and 3 bases at J; junction bases unmatched: 4. CDR3 length: 15 amino acids. The chain's CDR3 is CASSSGLAGFYEQYF. The CDR3 bases are TGTGCCAGCAGCTCGGGACTAGCGGGGTTCTACGAGCAGTACTTC.

CDR3 nucleotides: TGTGCCAGCGGCAACGGACAGATAGGTGAAGCTTTCTTT. Translated, it gives CASGNGQIGEAFF. This chain connects TRBV7-3 to TRBJ1-1; maybe TRBD1 (6 bases). V was clipped by 8 bases and J by 7 bases, with 17 bases between them. Germline CDR1 reads SGHTA; CDR2 reads FQGTGA. This CDR3 has 13 residues.

CDR3 in amino acids: CASSLTFTGGNTIYF. The CDR3 bases are TGCGCCAGCAGCTTAACCTTTACAGGGGGAAACACCATATATTTT. The chain recombines TRBV4-1 with TRBJ1-3; the D gene is possibly TRBD1 (6 bases). V gave up 5 bases and J gave up 4 bases, with 15 bases separating them. Per the germline V gene, CDR1 is MGHRA and CDR2 is YSYEKL. This CDR3 comprises 15 residues.

J is TRBJ2-7 and V is TRBV27; no clear D gene. CDR1 and CDR2 (germline): MNHEY, SMNVEV (reference sequence). Between the trimmed V and J ends, which lost 6 bases and 3 bases, there was a span of 9 bases. The CDR3 is made up of 12 amino acids. DNA of the CDR3: TGTGCCAGCAGCCTGGGCGGCTACGAGCAGTACTTC. This encodes CASSLGGYEQYF.

The chain joins TRBV6-1 to TRBJ1-1, with D perhaps matching TRBD1 (6 bases). This CDR3 is 13 amino acids long. Germline values: CDR1 MNHNS, CDR2 SASEGT. With 6 bases removed from V and 7 bases from J, the gap between germline ends came to 15 bases. CDR3 loop: CASSFWGQNEAFF. The CDR3 nucleotides are TGTGCCAGCAGCTTTTGGGGGCAGAATGAAGCTTTCTTT.

This chain joins TRBV10-3 and TRBJ2-3; TRBD2 matches 11 bases. Germline lookup yields CDR1 ENHRY and CDR2 SYGVKD. V gave up 5 bases and J gave up 5 bases; unmatched junction bases: 24. This CDR3 has 21 residues. The CDR3 spells CAISFRLEAGGRLAGGDTQYF. For the CDR3, the DNA is TGTGCCATCAGTTTTCGGTTAGAGGCAGGGGGCCGGCTAGCGGGAGGAGATACGCAGTATTTT.

The V gene is TRBV7-3, the J gene TRBJ2-7, with TRBD1 matching 9 bases. The germline V gene encodes CDR1 SGHTA and CDR2 FQGTGA. The CDR3 sequence is 14 residues long. The ends lost 5 bases at V and 5 bases at J; junction bases unmatched: 7. CDR3 in amino acids: CASSRGQGRHEQYF. CDR3 sequence (DNA): TGTGCCAGCAGCCGCGGACAGGGGCGACACGAGCAGTACTTC.

This chain uses TRBV11-2 with TRBJ2-3, with TRBD2 as a possible D gene (6 bases). Germline V CDR1 and CDR2: SGHAT, FQNNGV. The CDR3 sequence is 16 residues long. The V end lost 0 bases, the J end lost 2 bases, and 12 bases lay between the germline ends. The CDR3 region is CASSLEWVAATDTQYF. Here the CDR3 DNA reads TGTGCCAGCAGCTTAGAGTGGGTAGCGGCCACAGATACGCAGTATTTT.

The rearrangement links TRBV21-1 to TRBJ2-1; the tabulated D call, TRBD2, remains unverified against the DNA. TRBV21-1 is a known pseudogene. CDR3 length: 15 amino acids. CDR3 residues: CASSKEVSGSNEQFF. The CDR3 nucleotides are TGTGCCAGCAGCAAAGAGGTTAGCGGGAGTAATGAGCAGTTCTTC.

The chain has TRBV4-1 and TRBJ2-7; the match to TRBD2 covers 10 bases. CDR1 is MGHRA, CDR2 YSYEKL, per germline. The CDR3 is 16 residues long. J was trimmed by 2 bases and V by 4 bases; bases with no gene match: 8. The CDR3 DNA reads TGCGCCAGCAGCCCCTATCCTAGCGGGAGACCCTACGAGCAGTACTTC. This codes for CASSPYPSGRPYEQYF.

The chain uses TRBV4-1 and TRBJ2-5; D is unclear. The germline V gene encodes CDR1 MGHRA and CDR2 YSYEKL. V dropped 4 bases and J dropped 5 bases, with 11 bases sitting between them. This CDR3 is built from 13 residues. Here the CDR3 DNA reads TGCGCCAGCAGCCTCCTGCGTGGCGAGACCCAGTACTTC. Its protein is CASSLLRGETQYF.

V usage is TRBV30 and J usage is TRBJ2-7; a weak D match, TRBD1 (6 bases). Trimming removed 2 bases at V and 6 bases at J, with 17 bases between. This CDR3 is 14 amino acids long. Germline CDR1 GTSNPN, CDR2 SVGIG (reference sequence). The CDR3 here is CAWSKGQGQGEQYF. DNA for the CDR3: TGTGCCTGGAGTAAGGGGCAGGGGCAAGGCGAGCAGTACTTC.